This TCR beta chain was captured in a study of CD4 T cells in relation to SARS-CoV-2 and coronaviruses (dated by TCRdb to about 2021). Context from the whole study: In the ViraFEST assay, PBMCs were cultured with antigen for roughly ten days, after which TCR beta CDR3s were sequenced to identify clonal expansions specific to the antigen. The negative reference condition was either a culture with an HIV-1 Nef peptide pool or a culture with no peptide. Patient-derived lymphoblastoid cell lines were used to map the HLA restriction of shared crossreactive spike epitopes. At the level of individual TCR clonotypes, the study measured memory CD4+ T cell crossreactivity between SARS-CoV-2 spike protein and common cold coronavirus spike proteins. The Adaptive Biotechnologies TCR-sequencing kit was used for samples from a few pre-COVID donors and for the naive versus memory experiments, whereas the other data were Illumina-based. For other donors in the study, expansion assays were sequenced with a different, Illumina-based TCR-beta assay.

CD4+ T cells from unexposed donors were collected before the COVID-19 pandemic (2011-2018). Following 10 days of culture, the EasySep CD4+ T cell isolation kit was used to isolate CD4+ T cells. Unexposed donor CD4+ T cells were tested for reactivity to SARS-CoV-2 S and N and four common cold coronavirus spike pools, as cell number allowed. Each well held 1.5 million to 2.5 million PBMCs cultured in IMDM containing around 5% human AB serum and approximately 9 IU/ml IL-2. Half of the culture medium was replaced with fresh IL-2-containing medium on days 3 and 7. Triplicate replicate wells were generally used for each peptide culture condition. The leukapheresis product used for the unexposed donors was purchased from a commercial source. Ficoll-Paque PLUS gradient centrifugation was used to isolate PBMCs from leukapheresis product or whole blood. PBMCs were either cryopreserved at -140°C or used fresh in the expansion assay. The QIAamp Micro DNA Kit was used to extract genomic DNA from the CD4+ T cells.

The CDR3 sequence holds 15 residues, the cysteine and phenylalanine included. Kept here is only the CDR3 DNA, which spans 45 bases and is read in frame from base 1. Trimming takes 1 base from V and 5 bases from J, and the germline ends sit 14 bases apart. CDR1 and CDR2 are drawn from the germline V gene: SNHLY, FYNNEI. About this clone itself: Its target antigen remains unknown. No per-base quality is available; no much larger clone lies one base away.

Broader findings and caveats from the paper: Significantly weaker SARS-CoV-2-driven expansion was shown by crossreactive clones than by monoreactive clones, consistent with antigenic imprinting. Since the crossreactivity analysis centred on spike protein, crossreactivity against other viral proteins was not assessed. Small numbers of patients and of tested TCRs limited the study. No donor contributed both pre-pandemic and post-infection samples, which limited tracing the source of pre-existing responses. In roughly 70% of donors, memory CD4+ clonotypes turned up that crossrecognized SARS-CoV-2 and at least one common cold coronavirus spike.

The method behind the library was the immunoSEQ multiplex PCR assay. For the original study's pipeline: During preprocessing, nonproductive sequences were removed, along with CDR3s that did not begin with C, did not end with F or W, or were shorter than 7 amino acids. Antigen-specific clonotypes were called with the MANAFEST web app, based on expansion relative to reference and other culture wells. To be counted as positive, a clone had to show significant expansion compared with the reference culture, at an FDR below 0.05, in 2 of 3 replicate wells. Positive clones also required significant expansion versus all other tandem wells and an odds ratio above 5. CDR3 homology was measured as pairwise Levenshtein distance, computed with the stringdist R package after trimming three terminal residues from each end. Entries here come from immuneACCESS through TCRdb and include only in-frame sequences with V and J called. Some clones fail to appear in such tables; in the studies checked, an unresolved V gene covers under half of the shortfall, and the cause of the remainder is unknown. V, J and clone size were drawn from that table, and D and trimming were deduced from the DNA. This sample has over 15,000 clones in its table, and over 80% of those were observed once. The biggest ten clones account for roughly 33% of the sample.

This clonotype was obtained from a human donor in good health. The sample consisted of CD4+ T cells from PBMCs, cultured in vitro. The rearrangement combines TRBV2 with TRBJ1-1, with TRBD1 as a weak D call on 6 bases. The CDR3: CASSEGRGARTEAFF. The nucleotides read TGTGCCAGCAGTGAAGGGAGGGGGGCGAGGACTGAAGCTTTCTTT.